The sequence of this T cell receptor beta chain was determined in a study of cytomegalovirus exposure and HLA in healthy donors. The PCR had 60 Vbeta and 13 Jbeta primers. Using immunoSEQ multiplex PCR, the repertoire was profiled, and TCRdb retains in-frame clones only, with some absent. This sample has some 130,000 clones, with less than 85% found just once. Germline values: CDR1 SGDLS, CDR2 YYNGEE. V was cut by 3 bases and J by 1 base, with 10 bases left in between. The CDR3 consists of 14 residues. The sequence was collected from a woman aged 55-70 years in good health and CMV-seropositive. This chain links TRBV9 with TRBJ1-1, with D unresolved. The source material was PBMCs. This chain's CDR3 is CASSARGANTEAFF. CDR3 nucleotide sequence: TGTGCCAGCAGCGCCAGAGGAGCGAACACTGAAGCTTTCTTT.